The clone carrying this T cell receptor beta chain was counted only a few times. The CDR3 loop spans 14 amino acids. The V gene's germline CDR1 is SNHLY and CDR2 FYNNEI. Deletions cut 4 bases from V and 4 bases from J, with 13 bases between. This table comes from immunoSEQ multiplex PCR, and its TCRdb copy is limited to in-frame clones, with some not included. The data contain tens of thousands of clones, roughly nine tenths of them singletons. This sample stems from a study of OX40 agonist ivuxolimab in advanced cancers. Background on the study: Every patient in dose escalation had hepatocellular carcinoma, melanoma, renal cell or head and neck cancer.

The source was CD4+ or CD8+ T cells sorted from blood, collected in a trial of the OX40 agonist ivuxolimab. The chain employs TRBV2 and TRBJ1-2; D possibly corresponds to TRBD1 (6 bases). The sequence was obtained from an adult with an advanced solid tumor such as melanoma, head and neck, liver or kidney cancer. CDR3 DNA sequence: TGTGCCAGCAGTGGTGACAGGAGTAGCTATGGCTACACCTTC. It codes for CASSGDRSSYGYTF. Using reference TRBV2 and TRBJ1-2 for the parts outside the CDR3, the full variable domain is EPEVTQTPSHQVTQMGQEVILRCVPISNHLYFYWYRQILGQKVEFLVSFYNNEISEKSEIFDDQFSVERPDGSNFTLKIRSTKLEDSAMYFCASSGDRSSYGYTFGSGTRLTVV.